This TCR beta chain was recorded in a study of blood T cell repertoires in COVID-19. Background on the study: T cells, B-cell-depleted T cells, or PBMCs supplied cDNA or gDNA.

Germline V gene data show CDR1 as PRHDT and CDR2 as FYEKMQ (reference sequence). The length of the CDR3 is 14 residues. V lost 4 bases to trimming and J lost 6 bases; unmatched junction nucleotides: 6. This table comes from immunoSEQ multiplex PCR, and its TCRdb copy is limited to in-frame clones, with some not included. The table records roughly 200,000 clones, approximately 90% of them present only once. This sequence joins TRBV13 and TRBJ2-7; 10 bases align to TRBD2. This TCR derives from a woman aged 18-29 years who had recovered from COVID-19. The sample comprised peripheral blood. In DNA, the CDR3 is TGTGCCAGCAGCTCGGAGCGGGAGGGCCCCGAGCAGTACGTC. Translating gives CASSSEREGPEQYV.